This T cell receptor beta chain appears in the sequencing data of a study of T-cell memory formation after mild COVID-19. Study results and limitations: Cross-reactive memory apparently joined, as some responding clones appeared in pre-infection memory. Contracting CD4+ clones sat mainly in CM and EM; CD8+ in EMRA. CD4/CD8 balance characterized clones contracting day 15 to 85, and CD4+ skew characterized later expanders.

On this clonotype: Its antigen remains unidentified.

Constant-segment primers served in 5'RACE that generated TCR alpha and TCR beta cDNA libraries bearing sample barcodes and UMIs. TCRdb re-called the 5' RACE reads through MiXCR, storing one row per CDR3 protein. The table shows approximately 180,000 distinct CDR3 sequences, with more than 15% occurring only once. V was trimmed by 6 bases and J by 3 bases, leaving 16 bases between them. Looked up from germline, CDR1 is LGHDT and CDR2 is YNNKEL (reference sequence). There are 15 residues in the CDR3. The sequenced material came from PBMCs or a T cell subset sorted from them (not recorded which). This sequence joins TRBV3-1 and TRBJ2-3; D possibly corresponds to TRBD1 (6 bases). This TCR came from an adult woman who had mild COVID-19 (a few samples of this study predate the infection). Cell type and time point are not known. CDR3 DNA: TGTGCCAGCAGTATGACAGGAGTGCGGACAGATACGCAGTATTTT. It yields the protein CASSMTGVRTDTQYF.